The 7 T cell receptor beta chains below all came from one sample that was sequenced in a study of control samples from healthy donors and cancer patients. Some clones are missing from TCRdb's copy, which holds only in-frame ones; the method was immunoSEQ multiplex PCR. The data show some 130,000 clones, just over 90% seen once. Sequencing was done on a sample of PBMCs. The origin of the receptors is a man aged 45-60 years with head and neck cancer.

The gene calls are TRBV27 and TRBJ2-5; D is unresolved. Trimming left V 5 bases short and J 5 bases short, with 15 bases between. Germline-derived CDR1 and CDR2 are MNHEY and SMNVEV (reference sequence). CDR3 length: 14 residues. The chain's CDR3 is CASSTPGLAETQYF. In nucleotides, the CDR3 is TGTGCCAGCAGTACCCCCGGGCTCGCGGAGACCCAGTACTTC.

The chain combines TRBV29-1 with TRBJ1-2; TRBD1 aligns across 7 bases. The CDR3 spans 13 residues. Germline CDR1 reads SQVTM; CDR2 reads ANQGSEA. J gave up 7 bases and V 0 bases, and 5 bases lay outside the gene matches. The CDR3 loop reads CSVEEQGLAGYTF. The CDR3 nucleotides read TGCAGCGTTGAAGAACAGGGGTTAGCTGGCTACACCTTC. The complete variable domain, with remaining parts taken from reference TRBV29-1 and TRBJ1-2, reads SAVISQKPSRDICQRGTSLTIQCQVDSQVTMMFWYRQQPGQSLTLIATANQGSEATYESGFVIDKFPISRPNLTFSTLTVSNMSPEDSSIYLCSVEEQGLAGYTFGSGTRLTVV.

The CDR3 nucleotides are TGCACCAGCAGCCGATGGTTGAGGAACACTGAAGCTTTCTTT. Translation gives CTSSRWLRNTEAFF. The V and J genes are TRBV1 and TRBJ1-1. TRBV1 is marked as a pseudogene. CDR3 length: 14 amino acids.

This chain joins TRBV7-2 and TRBJ2-3; D tentatively reads TRBD1 or TRBD2 (5 bases each). This CDR3 has 13 residues. CDR1 is SGHTA, CDR2 FQGNSA, per germline. V lost 5 bases and J lost 5, with 11 bases in between. For the CDR3, the DNA is TGTGCCAGCAGCGGGGGAATTAGAGATACGCAGTATTTT. The encoded protein is CASSGGIRDTQYF. The complete variable domain, with remaining parts taken from reference TRBV7-2 and TRBJ2-3, reads GAGVSQSPSNKVTEKGKDVELRCDPISGHTALYWYRQSLGQGLEFLIYFQGNSAPDKSGLPSDRFSAERTGGSVSTLTIQRTQQEDSAVYLCASSGGIRDTQYFGPGTRLTVL.

The chain joins TRBV7-6 to TRBJ1-5; no clear D. There are 15 residues in the CDR3. The ends were cut back, 3 bases at V and 0 bases at J, with 9 bases in the middle. CDR1 SGHVS and CDR2 FNYEAQ come from the germline V gene. The chain's CDR3 is CASSLGGYSNQPQHF. CDR3 nucleotides: TGTGCCAGCAGCTTGGGTGGGTATAGCAATCAGCCCCAGCATTTT.

The chain carries TRBV6-1 and TRBJ2-4, with D maybe TRBD2 (6 bases). Germline V gene sequence: CDR1 MNHNS, CDR2 SASEGT. V lost 7 bases and J lost 2, with 15 bases in between. The CDR3 has 15 residues. In nucleotides, the CDR3 is TGTGCCAGCATTGGGCAGGGAGGTTCCAAAAACATTCAGTACTTC. Its protein is CASIGQGGSKNIQYF.

The chain recombines TRBV3-1 (or the pseudogene TRBV3-2) with TRBJ1-3; D is possibly TRBD1 (6 bases). Germline V CDR1 and CDR2: LGHDT, YNNKEL (reference sequence). The CDR3 totals 19 residues. Trimming cost V 0 bases and J 1 base, with 19 bases left between them. CDR3 loop: CASSQERGGQGRSGNTIYF. The DNA for the CDR3 is TGTGCCAGCAGCCAAGAGAGGGGGGGGCAGGGGCGATCTGGAAACACCATATATTTT.